This T cell receptor beta chain is drawn from a study of T-cell reconstitution after alpha-beta-depleted transplantation in children. Unique molecular identifiers were incorporated during preparation of the TCRbeta library. In TCRdb, the PCR reads were re-called with MiXCR into one record per CDR3 protein. The sample lists tens of thousands of distinct CDR3 sequences, approximately 7.4% occurring once. The V gene's germline CDR1 is MNHEY and CDR2 SMNVEV (reference sequence). J lost 0 bases, V lost 3 bases, and 7 bases had no gene match. The CDR3 totals 18 residues. This clonotype was seen ten or more times.

The V gene is TRBV27, the J gene TRBJ2-3; 12 positions agree with TRBD2. Material: PBMCs from the stem cell graft donor, obtained from the stem cell graft. This TCR derives from a human donor who donated a stem cell graft to a child with acute lymphoblastic leukemia. CDR3 region: CASSLPSGGGVSTDTQYF. The CDR3 coding sequence is TGTGCCAGCAGTTTGCCTAGCGGGGGGGGCGTTAGCACAGATACGCAGTATTTT.